This T cell receptor beta chain appears in the sequencing data of a study of identical twins. MiXCR, run by TCRdb on the 5' RACE reads, gives a single entry per CDR3 protein. The repertoire has some 660,000 distinct CDR3 sequences, 8.5% to 9.5% of them found once; the top ten carry about 0.98%. The CDR3 is 16 amino acids. The V and J ends lost 4 bases and 5 bases, in that order; junction bases with no gene match: 9. Germline V lookup: CDR1 LGHDT, CDR2 YNNKEL (reference sequence). The same sample was also used in a study of yellow fever vaccine responses in identical twins.

The receptor comes from a woman under 30 in good health. The chain has TRBV3-1 and TRBJ2-7, with 12 nucleotides matching TRBD2. The sample consisted of PBMCs. The CDR3 region is CASSRPGLAGSDEQYF. The CDR3 nucleotides read TGTGCCAGCAGCCGCCCCGGACTAGCGGGAAGTGACGAGCAGTACTTC.